This is a list of T cell receptor beta chains from one sample in a study of blood T cells in healthy people across ages. TCRdb passed the 5' RACE reads through MiXCR, listing each CDR3 protein once. The table includes 1.5 million to 2 million distinct CDR3 sequences, roughly 43% detected once. Sequencing used blood. All receptors come from a human donor in good health. Each CDR3 is given with its conserved first and last residue. D genes are given only for firm matches. Rows give clone size only sometimes, using once, few, many, or a class for an expanded clone.

D gene: -; V gene: TRBV6-5; CDR3 length: 12; clone size: few; J gene: TRBJ2-7; CDR3 protein: CASSYPAGEQYF; CDR3 DNA: TGTGCCAGCAGTTACCCGGCAGGGGAGCAGTACTTC
D gene: TRBD2; V gene: TRBV12-3/TRBV12-4; CDR3 length: 14; clone size: -; J gene: TRBJ2-1; CDR3 protein: CASRARGGDNEQFF; CDR3 DNA: TGTGCCAGCAGAGCTCGGGGGGGAGACAATGAGCAGTTCTTC
D gene: TRBD1; V gene: TRBV6-4; CDR3 length: 15; clone size: few; J gene: TRBJ1-5; CDR3 protein: CASRETGVSNQPQHF; CDR3 DNA: TGTGCCAGCAGGGAGACAGGGGTGAGCAATCAGCCCCAGCATTTT
D gene: -; V gene: TRBV5-1; CDR3 length: 16; clone size: -; J gene: TRBJ1-2; CDR3 protein: CASSTDHRATSYGYTF; CDR3 DNA: TGCGCCAGCAGCACCGATCACAGGGCCACTTCCTATGGCTACACCTTC
D gene: TRBD2; V gene: TRBV7-2; CDR3 length: 14; clone size: -; J gene: TRBJ2-1; CDR3 protein: CASRPGGAYNEQFF; CDR3 DNA: TGTGCCAGCAGGCCGGGGGGGGCTTACAATGAGCAGTTCTTC
D gene: TRBD1; V gene: TRBV7-2; CDR3 length: 14; clone size: -; J gene: TRBJ1-1; CDR3 protein: CASIKDRGMAEAFF; CDR3 DNA: TGTGCCAGCATCAAGGACAGGGGAATGGCTGAAGCTTTCTTT
D gene: -; V gene: TRBV7-2; CDR3 length: 16; clone size: -; J gene: TRBJ1-6; CDR3 protein: CASSEATYSYNSPLHF; CDR3 DNA: TGTGCCAGCAGCGAAGCGACCTACTCCTATAATTCACCCCTCCACTTT
D gene: -; V gene: TRBV12-5; CDR3 length: 13; clone size: -; J gene: TRBJ2-7; CDR3 protein: CASGPPGLYEQYF; CDR3 DNA: TGTGCTAGTGGTCCCCCGGGACTTTACGAGCAGTACTTC
D gene: TRBD2; V gene: TRBV11-2; CDR3 length: 15; clone size: -; J gene: TRBJ2-5; CDR3 protein: CASSLGLASEETQYF; CDR3 DNA: TGTGCCAGCAGCTTGGGACTAGCCTCGGAAGAGACCCAGTACTTC
D gene: -; V gene: TRBV20-1; CDR3 length: 14; clone size: few; J gene: TRBJ1-2; CDR3 protein: CSARDPAGNYGYTF; CDR3 DNA: TGCAGTGCTAGAGATCCGGCGGGTAACTATGGCTACACCTTC
D gene: TRBD2; V gene: TRBV10-3; CDR3 length: 14; clone size: once; J gene: TRBJ2-3; CDR3 protein: CAINSGLSTDTQYF; CDR3 DNA: TGTGCCATCAATTCGGGACTAAGCACAGATACGCAGTATTTT
D gene: -; V gene: TRBV12-3/TRBV12-4; CDR3 length: 13; clone size: -; J gene: TRBJ1-2; CDR3 protein: CASATEVSGGYTF; CDR3 DNA: TGTGCCAGCGCAACGGAGGTCTCGGGAGGCTACACCTTC
D gene: -; V gene: TRBV11-2; CDR3 length: 15; clone size: -; J gene: TRBJ2-3; CDR3 protein: CASSLSRRGIDTQYF; CDR3 DNA: TGTGCCAGCAGCCTCTCCCGTCGGGGGATAGATACGCAGTATTTT
D gene: -; V gene: TRBV20-1; CDR3 length: 14; clone size: few; J gene: TRBJ1-2; CDR3 protein: CSASSGAGGYGYTF; CDR3 DNA: TGCAGTGCTAGTTCTGGGGCCGGGGGCTATGGCTACACCTTC
D gene: TRBD2; V gene: TRBV5-5; CDR3 length: 16; clone size: -; J gene: TRBJ2-2; CDR3 protein: CASSLGGGALTGELFF; CDR3 DNA: TGTGCCAGCAGCTTAGGCGGGGGGGCGTTGACCGGGGAGCTGTTTTTT
D gene: TRBD2; V gene: TRBV29-1; CDR3 length: 14; clone size: -; J gene: TRBJ2-5; CDR3 protein: CSVRDSGGRGTQYF; CDR3 DNA: TGCAGCGTTCGTGATAGCGGGGGCCGAGGGACCCAGTACTTC
D gene: -; V gene: TRBV7-2; CDR3 length: 15; clone size: -; J gene: TRBJ1-5; CDR3 protein: CASSLVGDSNQPQHF; CDR3 DNA: TGTGCCAGCAGCTTAGTTGGCGATAGCAATCAGCCCCAGCATTTT
D gene: -; V gene: TRBV5-6; CDR3 length: 12; clone size: -; J gene: TRBJ1-1; CDR3 protein: CASSTTTQNGFF; CDR3 DNA: TGTGCCAGCAGTACCACTACCCAGAATGGTTTCTTT
D gene: TRBD1; V gene: TRBV7-8; CDR3 length: 17; clone size: -; J gene: TRBJ1-2; CDR3 protein: CASSLVPPGQGAYGYTF; CDR3 DNA: TGTGCCAGCAGCTTAGTCCCTCCGGGACAGGGGGCCTATGGCTACACCTTC
D gene: TRBD2; V gene: TRBV7-8; CDR3 length: 16; clone size: few; J gene: TRBJ2-1; CDR3 protein: CASSLGRRGGYNEQFF; CDR3 DNA: TGTGCCAGCAGCTTAGGCCGGCGGGGGGGCTACAATGAGCAGTTCTTC
D gene: -; V gene: TRBV20-1; CDR3 length: 13; clone size: -; J gene: TRBJ1-2; CDR3 protein: CSAGKDLGYGYTF; CDR3 DNA: TGCAGTGCTGGTAAGGACCTGGGCTATGGCTACACCTTC
D gene: TRBD1; V gene: TRBV6-6; CDR3 length: 17; clone size: -; J gene: TRBJ2-7; CDR3 protein: CASSYFYPGQESYEQYF; CDR3 DNA: TGTGCCAGCAGTTACTTTTATCCGGGACAGGAGTCCTACGAGCAGTACTTC
D gene: TRBD1; V gene: TRBV20-1; CDR3 length: 14; clone size: -; J gene: TRBJ2-7; CDR3 protein: CSASHGTGTYGQYF; CDR3 DNA: TGCAGTGCTAGCCACGGGACAGGGACGTACGGGCAGTACTTC
D gene: -; V gene: TRBV11-1; CDR3 length: 15; clone size: -; J gene: TRBJ1-6; CDR3 protein: CASSRDGRANSPLHF; CDR3 DNA: TGTGCCAGCAGCCGTGACGGACGGGCTAATTCACCCCTCCACTTT
D gene: -; V gene: TRBV11-3; CDR3 length: 14; clone size: -; J gene: TRBJ1-1; CDR3 protein: CASSRAGHSTEAFF; CDR3 DNA: TGTGCCAGCAGCCGAGCGGGACATTCCACTGAAGCTTTCTTT
D gene: -; V gene: TRBV10-3; CDR3 length: 13; clone size: -; J gene: TRBJ2-7; CDR3 protein: CATREGQGYEQYF; CDR3 DNA: TGTGCCACCCGGGAGGGACAGGGCTACGAGCAGTACTTC
D gene: -; V gene: TRBV10-3; CDR3 length: 14; clone size: few; J gene: TRBJ1-1; CDR3 protein: CAISDRGEGTEAFF; CDR3 DNA: TGTGCCATCAGTGATCGGGGAGAGGGCACTGAAGCTTTCTTT
D gene: -; V gene: TRBV24-1; CDR3 length: 14; clone size: -; J gene: TRBJ2-3; CDR3 protein: CATGPSEKTDTQYF; CDR3 DNA: TGTGCCACCGGTCCTAGCGAAAAAACAGATACGCAGTATTTT
D gene: -; V gene: TRBV4-2; CDR3 length: 13; clone size: -; J gene: TRBJ1-2; CDR3 protein: CASSFGQGIVATF; CDR3 DNA: -
D gene: TRBD2; V gene: TRBV11-3; CDR3 length: 15; clone size: -; J gene: TRBJ2-1; CDR3 protein: CASDPGTSEGSEQFF; CDR3 DNA: TGTGCCAGCGACCCGGGGACTAGCGAGGGTAGCGAGCAGTTCTTC
D gene: -; V gene: TRBV5-6; CDR3 length: 14; clone size: -; J gene: TRBJ2-7; CDR3 protein: CASSLIESAYEQYF; CDR3 DNA: TGTGCCAGCAGCTTGATCGAGTCCGCCTACGAGCAGTACTTC
D gene: TRBD1; V gene: TRBV6-2/TRBV6-3; CDR3 length: 17; clone size: few; J gene: TRBJ1-2; CDR3 protein: CASSRGTGISIIYGYTF; CDR3 DNA: TGTGCCAGCAGCCGCGGGACAGGGATTTCTATTATCTATGGCTACACCTTC
D gene: TRBD1; V gene: TRBV4-1; CDR3 length: 14; clone size: -; J gene: TRBJ1-4; CDR3 protein: CASSRGTAMEKLFF; CDR3 DNA: TGCGCCAGCAGCCGCGGGACAGCTATGGAAAAACTGTTTTTT
D gene: TRBD1; V gene: TRBV2; CDR3 length: 13; clone size: few; J gene: TRBJ1-2; CDR3 protein: CASNQDREGGYTF; CDR3 DNA: TGTGCCAGCAATCAGGACAGGGAAGGTGGCTACACCTTC
D gene: -; V gene: TRBV29-1; CDR3 length: 15; clone size: -; J gene: TRBJ2-1; CDR3 protein: CSAGFRASLGTEQFF; CDR3 DNA: TGCAGCGCCGGATTTCGGGCTAGTTTAGGGACTGAGCAGTTCTTC
D gene: -; V gene: TRBV20-1; CDR3 length: 11; clone size: few; J gene: TRBJ2-7; CDR3 protein: CSASLGDTQYF; CDR3 DNA: TGCAGTGCTAGTCTGGGGGACACCCAGTACTTC
D gene: -; V gene: TRBV27; CDR3 length: 14; clone size: few; J gene: TRBJ1-2; CDR3 protein: CASSPIGGNYGYTF; CDR3 DNA: TGTGCCAGCAGCCCGATCGGGGGCAACTATGGCTACACCTTC